This TCR beta chain was profiled in a study of shared clonotypes between healthy human individuals (dated by TCRdb to 2020 to 2022). Regarding the study in general: A couple of women and a few men aged 18 to 49 years were included in the cohort. For each donor, CD4 naive and CD4 memory were each given three plates, CD8 naive was given two plates, and CD8 memory was given one plate. Blood TCR repertoires of a handful of healthy adults were deeply sequenced to estimate repertoire size and the extent of clonotype sharing between individuals. Different laboratories and diverse techniques were used to prepare libraries and sequence TCR repertoires, to increase sequencing depth and limit assay-specific biases. Between about 0.85 and 9.5 billion PBMCs per donor were obtained by leukapheresis. What the work shows at the level of the full study, not this receptor alone: The genetic and exposure-history diversity represented was limited by the small number of donors. Only blood was sampled, and tissue TCR repertoires likely differ from those in blood. Naive subsets generally had larger estimated clonotype richness than memory subsets did. Compared with non-shared clonotypes, clonotypes shared by all four sorted-subset donors had higher generation probabilities. Based on pairwise subsampling, the degree of clonotype sharing among donors was expected to be affected by sequencing depth. When a handful of donors were compared, the shared fraction of clonotypes was about 5% for naive CD4, around 4% for naive CD8, roughly 2.3% for memory CD4, and under 0.5% for memory CD8. Rarefaction of sorted-subset datasets indicated incomplete sequencing despite the large sequencing depth.

For the CD8 naive samples, CD45RO-negative cells were positively selected for CCR7, yielding a CD45RA+CCR7+ population from which TemRA cells were excluded. Donors were healthy HIV-negative adults with no recently reported acute infections or vaccinations. All donors were Caucasian adults living in Nashville, Tennessee, USA. Blood was collected by leukapheresis, and PBMCs were isolated by Ficoll-Histopaque density gradient centrifugation and then cryopreserved in liquid nitrogen vapor phase. Analytical flow cytometry was used to check the purity and quantity of every magnetically sorted T cell population. Each sorted fraction had its genomic DNA isolated and then quantified by UV absorbance on a Nanodrop 2000c. Using the deep immunoSEQ assay, TCR CDR3 regions were amplified from genomic DNA by multiplex PCR. Extracted genomic DNA from each cell subset was distributed evenly across all wells of several immunoSEQ 96-well plates, and each plate was treated as a replicate. For sorted subsets, each replicate PCR was loaded with about 200 ng genomic DNA, equivalent to some 31,000 T cell genomes. Purified libraries were quantified with a Qubit 3.0 fluorometer, sized on a Bioanalyzer 2100, and re-quantified with the KAPA Library Quantification kit. A separate single-read 150-cycle Illumina NextSeq 550 flow cell was used to sequence each immunoSEQ 96-well plate. As for the authors' bioinformatics: Because the immunoSEQ output included only junctional sequences and no quality scores, the filtering could not be the same as the filtering used for full-length reads. To assign V/J genes and CDR3, sequences were annotated against IMGT germline references using PyIR, a Python wrapper for IgBLAST v1.9. Reads were filtered out if the reads had weak V/J assignments (E-value above 1e-6), no CDR3, stop codons, out-of-frame junctions, or ambiguous translated residues. V3J clonotypes were defined as sequences sharing the same inferred V gene, J gene, and CDR3 amino acid sequence. Percentage overlap between repertoires was computed as shared unique clonotypes divided by the size of the smaller repertoire. Repertoire richness was assessed with RTK rarefaction, the Chao1 estimator, and Recon v2.1 estimates of unobserved clonotypes. Generation probabilities were computed with OLGA for all TCRbeta clonotypes obtained by the gDNA method from a handful of donors. TCRdb provides this immuneACCESS table in a form limited to in-frame rearrangements. Some clones are lacking; in checked studies, under half of them reflect an unresolved V gene, and why the rest are absent is not known. For V, J and clone size, that table is used; D and trimming come from the DNA. Across this sample there are about 2 million clones, with about 94% seen only once. 0.85% to 1.2% of the sample goes to the ten largest clones.

V loses 6 bases, J loses 1 base, and the germline ends lie 9 bases apart. The CDR3 measures 13 amino acids from cysteine to phenylalanine. This entry keeps only the CDR3 DNA: 39 bases, framed from base 1. Taken from the germline V gene, the CDR1 and CDR2 loops are MNHEY and SVGAGI. About this clone itself: What this receptor recognizes is not known. Base qualities are not at hand, and no much larger clone is one base apart.

The sequenced material came from naive CD8+ T cells sorted from blood. In the paper's terms, the cell subset or site label means: CD45RA+CCR7+. This receptor was obtained from a man aged 18 to 30 in good health. The rearrangement joined TRBV6-5 to TRBJ1-1; the D gene is not confidently resolved. CDR3 sequence: CASSQSKNTEAFF. In nucleotide form, the sequence is TGTGCCAGCAGCCAGTCTAAGAACACTGAAGCTTTCTTT.